Listed below are T cell receptor beta chains from one sample, sequenced in a study of T cell responses to AZD1222 COVID-19 vaccine. Only in-frame clones appear in the TCRdb table, and some are missing; sequencing was by immunoSEQ multiplex PCR. The sample consists of some 110,000 clones, roughly 89% of them appearing once. This specimen was peripheral blood, taken 28 days after the second AZD1222 dose. These receptors all come from an adult who received the AZD1222 COVID-19 vaccine. Both conserved end residues are part of each CDR3. The D gene is left open where the match is weak. Rows give clone size only sometimes, using once, few, many, or a class for an expanded clone.

cdr3_aa,cdr3_nt,d_call,clone_size,j_call,v_call
CASSPAGGLAYNEQFF,TGTGCCAGCAGCCCCGCGGGGGGACTGGCCTACAATGAGCAGTTCTTC,TRBD2,.,TRBJ2-1,TRBV7-9
CASSLQGAGEQYF,TGTGCCAGCTCACTACAGGGGGCTGGGGAGCAGTACTTC,TRBD1,.,TRBJ2-7,TRBV18
CASSLGGRETQYF,TGCGCCAGCAGCTTGGGGGGGAGAGAGACCCAGTACTTC,.,.,TRBJ2-5,TRBV5-1
CASSPGQGGSFYGYTF,TGTGCCAGCAGCCCAGGACAGGGAGGCTCATTCTATGGCTACACCTTC,TRBD1,once,TRBJ1-2,TRBV5-4
CARAGNGGYTF,TGCGCCAGGGCGGGGAATGGGGGCTACACCTTC,.,.,TRBJ1-2,TRBV10-1
CSVSQGVGDYGYTF,TGCAGCGTTTCACAGGGGGTGGGCGACTATGGCTACACCTTC,TRBD1,.,TRBJ1-2,TRBV29-1
CASSRGGEKLFF,TGTGCCAGCAGCCGGGGCGGTGAAAAACTGTTTTTT,.,.,TRBJ1-4,TRBV12-3/TRBV12-4
CASSSQQGRRETQYF,TGTGCCAGTAGTAGCCAACAGGGGCGCCGGGAGACCCAGTACTTC,TRBD1,.,TRBJ2-5,TRBV19
CASSRGDGSYEQYF,TGCGCCAGCAGCCGGGGGGACGGCTCCTACGAGCAGTACTTC,.,.,TRBJ2-7,TRBV4-1
CASTVYPTGINEQYF,TGTGCCAGCACAGTTTATCCGACAGGGATCAACGAGCAGTACTTC,TRBD1,.,TRBJ2-7,TRBV28
CAVFSRVSVGKTQYF,TGTGCCGTCTTTTCGAGGGTATCGGTGGGTAAGACCCAGTACTTC,.,.,TRBJ2-5,TRBV28
CAIKAGPATNEKLFF,TGTGCCATCAAAGCCGGTCCCGCAACTAATGAAAAACTGTTTTTT,.,.,TRBJ1-4,TRBV10-3
CASTDYPGTYGYTF,TGTGCCAGCACTGATTATCCAGGGACCTATGGCTACACCTTC,.,.,TRBJ1-2,TRBV2
CASSQDRGSTVSRQYF,TGTGCCAGCAGCCAAGATCGAGGGTCGACTGTTTCGAGGCAGTACTTC,.,.,TRBJ2-7,TRBV14
CASSLVVQDHEQYF,TGTGCCAGCAGCTTAGTTGTTCAGGACCACGAGCAGTACTTC,.,.,TRBJ2-7,TRBV11-2
CASSLVEEVGVKLFF,TGTGCCAGCAGTTTGGTTGAGGAGGTAGGGGTCAAACTGTTTTTT,.,few,TRBJ1-4,TRBV28
CASSAPRDRVPGNTIYF,TGTGCCAGCAGCGCCCCCCGAGACAGGGTTCCTGGAAACACCATATATTTT,TRBD1,few,TRBJ1-3,TRBV9
CAWSPNRGREQYF,TGTGCCTGGAGTCCCAACAGGGGACGCGAGCAGTACTTC,TRBD1,.,TRBJ2-7,TRBV30
CASSVGQGHTDTQYF,TGTGCCAGCAGCGTAGGACAGGGCCACACAGATACGCAGTATTTT,TRBD1,.,TRBJ2-3,TRBV9
CASSPPTSYEQYF,TGTGCCAGCTCACCCCCTACCTCCTACGAGCAGTACTTC,.,.,TRBJ2-7,TRBV18
CAWTRTSGTDTQYF,TGTGCCTGGACCCGGACTAGCGGCACAGATACGCAGTATTTT,TRBD2,.,TRBJ2-3,TRBV30
CASSTPGTSGGVLTGELFF,TGTGCCAGCAGCACCCCCGGGACTAGCGGGGGGGTCCTTACCGGGGAGCTGTTTTTT,TRBD2,.,TRBJ2-2,TRBV7-8
CASSVDRAGTEAFF,TGTGCCAGCAGCGTGGACAGGGCTGGAACTGAAGCTTTCTTT,TRBD1,.,TRBJ1-1,TRBV7-8
CASVMGAGASEQYF,TGTGCCAGCGTAATGGGGGCGGGAGCTAGTGAGCAGTACTTC,.,.,TRBJ2-7,TRBV6-5